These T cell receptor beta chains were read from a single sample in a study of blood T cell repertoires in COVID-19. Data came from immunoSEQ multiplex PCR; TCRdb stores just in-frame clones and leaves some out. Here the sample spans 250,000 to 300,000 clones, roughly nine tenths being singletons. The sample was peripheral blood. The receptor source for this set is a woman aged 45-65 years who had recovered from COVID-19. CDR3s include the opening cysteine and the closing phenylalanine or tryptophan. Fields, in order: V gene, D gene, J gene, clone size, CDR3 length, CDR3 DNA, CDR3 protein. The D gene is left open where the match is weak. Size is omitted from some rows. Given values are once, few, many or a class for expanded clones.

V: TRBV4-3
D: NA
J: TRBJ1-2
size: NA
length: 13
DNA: TGCGCCAGCAGCCGCGAGGCGTTGGTTGGCTACACCTTC
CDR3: CASSREALVGYTF

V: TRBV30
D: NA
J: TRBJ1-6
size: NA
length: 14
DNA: TGTGCCTGGAGTATAGGGGTAGCTAAATCACCCCTCCACTTT
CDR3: CAWSIGVAKSPLHF

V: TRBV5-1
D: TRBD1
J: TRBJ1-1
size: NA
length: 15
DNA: TGCGCCAGCAGCCGGGCAGGGGGCTATAGGACTGAAGCTTTCTTT
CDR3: CASSRAGGYRTEAFF

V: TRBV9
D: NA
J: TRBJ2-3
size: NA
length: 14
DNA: TGTGCCAGCAGCCCCGCACTAGTCACAGATACGCAGTATTTT
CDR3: CASSPALVTDTQYF

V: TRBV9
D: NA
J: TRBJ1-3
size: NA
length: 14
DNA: TGTGCCAGCAGCGTAGCCAACTCTGGAAACACCATATATTTT
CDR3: CASSVANSGNTIYF

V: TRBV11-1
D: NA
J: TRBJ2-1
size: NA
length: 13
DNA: TGTGCCAGCAGCTTGGGCAGGGCGAATGAGCAGTTCTTC
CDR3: CASSLGRANEQFF

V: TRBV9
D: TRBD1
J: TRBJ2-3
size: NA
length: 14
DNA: TGTGCCAGCAGCGTACAGGGGGGCACAGATACGCAGTATTTT
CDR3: CASSVQGGTDTQYF

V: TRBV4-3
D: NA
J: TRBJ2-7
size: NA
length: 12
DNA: TGCGCCAGCAGCCAGGACCGGGGCGAGCAGTACTTC
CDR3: CASSQDRGEQYF

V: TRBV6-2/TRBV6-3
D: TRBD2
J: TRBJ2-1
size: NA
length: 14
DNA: TGTGCCAGCAGTTGGACTAGCGGGGGTAGTGAGCAGTTCTTC
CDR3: CASSWTSGGSEQFF

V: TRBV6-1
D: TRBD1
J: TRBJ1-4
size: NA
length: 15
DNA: TGTGCCAGCAGTGAAGGGACAGGGGGCGTGGAAAAACTGTTTTTT
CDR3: CASSEGTGGVEKLFF

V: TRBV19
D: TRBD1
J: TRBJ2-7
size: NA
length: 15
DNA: TGTGCCAGTAGTATAGCGGGGACAGGGGGCTACGAGCAGTACTTC
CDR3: CASSIAGTGGYEQYF

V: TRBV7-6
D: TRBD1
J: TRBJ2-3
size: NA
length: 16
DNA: TGTGCCAGCAGCCCAAAAGGGACAGGAAGCACAGATACGCAGTATTTT
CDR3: CASSPKGTGSTDTQYF

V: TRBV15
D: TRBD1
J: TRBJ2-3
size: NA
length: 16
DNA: TGTGCCACCAGCTCTCTGCCGGGACAGGGAGCAGATACGCAGTATTTT
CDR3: CATSSLPGQGADTQYF

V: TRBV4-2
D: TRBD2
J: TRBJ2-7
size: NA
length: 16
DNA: TGTGCCAGCAGCCAAAACACGGGGGGAGGAAGCTACGAGCAGTACTTC
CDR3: CASSQNTGGGSYEQYF

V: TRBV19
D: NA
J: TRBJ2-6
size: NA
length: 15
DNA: TGTGCCAGTAGTACTTTATTTCCCGGGGCCAACGTCCTGACTTTC
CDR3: CASSTLFPGANVLTF

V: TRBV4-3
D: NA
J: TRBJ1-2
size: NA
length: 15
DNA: TGCGCCAGCAGCCAAGAAACGGGGGTCTGGGACGGCTACACCTTC
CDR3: CASSQETGVWDGYTF

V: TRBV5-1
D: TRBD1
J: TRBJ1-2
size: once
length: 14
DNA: TGCGCCAGCAGCCTCCGGGACAGGGCCTATGGCTACACCTTC
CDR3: CASSLRDRAYGYTF

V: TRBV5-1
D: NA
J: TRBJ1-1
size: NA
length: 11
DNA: TGCGCCAGCAAGGATCAGGCTGAAGCTTTCTTT
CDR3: CASKDQAEAFF

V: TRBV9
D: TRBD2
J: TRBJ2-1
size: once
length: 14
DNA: TGTGCCAGCAGAGCTCGGGGGGGGCCGAGTGAGCAGTTCTTC
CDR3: CASRARGGPSEQFF

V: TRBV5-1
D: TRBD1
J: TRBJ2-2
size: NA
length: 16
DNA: TGCGCCAGCAGCTCGGGACAGGGGGCGACCACCGGGGAGCTGTTTTTT
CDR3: CASSSGQGATTGELFF